Below, 9 T cell receptor beta chains from the same sample are listed, as sequenced in a study of blood T cell repertoires in COVID-19. Measured with immunoSEQ multiplex PCR; TCRdb has only the in-frame clones, and not every one. The data show some 280,000 clones, around 90% seen once. Sequencing was carried out using peripheral blood. The receptor set was obtained from a woman in her thirties or forties who had recovered from COVID-19.

This chain uses TRBV18 with TRBJ2-6; tentative D call: TRBD1 (5 bases). In germline, CDR1 is KGHSH, CDR2 LQKENI. The CDR3 runs 17 residues. The V gene lost 2 bases and the J gene lost 2 bases, with 13 bases spanning the gap. CDR3 nucleotides: TGTGCCAGCTCACCAAACGAAGACAGTACTGGGGCCAACGTCCTGACTTTC. It yields the protein CASSPNEDSTGANVLTF.

The chain couples TRBV6-4 to TRBJ2-3; possibly TRBD1 for D (6 bases). Germline values: CDR1 MRHNA, CDR2 SNTAGT. CDR3 length: 17 residues. Trimming took 6 bases from V and 1 from J, leaving 20 bases between them. The CDR3, as DNA: TGTGCCAGCAGGTATATCCTGGGACAAACACGCACAGATACGCAGTATTTT. It is translated as CASRYILGQTRTDTQYF.

CDR3 sequence reads: CATPGTSTGDTQYF. The CDR3 DNA reads as TGTGCCACCCCTGGGACTAGCACTGGAGATACGCAGTATTTT. The J gene is TRBJ2-3, the V gene TRBV5-4; 9 bases line up with TRBD2. Trimming took 9 bases from V and 5 from J; bases not matched to a gene: 10. The CDR3 spans 14 residues. Looked up from germline, CDR1 is SGHNT and CDR2 is YYREEE (reference sequence).

CDR3 bases: TGTGCCAGCAGCGGTATAGATGAAGCTTTCTTT. The encoded protein is CASSGIDEAFF. The chain has TRBV5-4 and TRBJ1-1, with unresolved D. The CDR3 loop spans 11 amino acids. Per germline, CDR1 SGHNT and CDR2 YYREEE (reference sequence). Deletions cut 4 bases from V and 7 bases from J, with 8 bases between.

This clone was seen just once. V is TRBV4-2 and J is TRBJ2-3, with 9 bases identical to TRBD1. V shed 3 bases and J 4 bases; nucleotides not matched to a gene: 5. CDR1 LGHNA and CDR2 YNFKEQ come from the germline V gene. This CDR3 is built from 15 residues. The DNA of the CDR3 is TGTGCCAGCAGCCAGAGGACAGGGGTGGCAGATACGCAGTATTTT. This sequence encodes CASSQRTGVADTQYF.

This chain uses TRBV19 with TRBJ1-1; TRBD1 matches 7 bases. This CDR3 comprises 14 residues. Per germline, CDR1 LNHDA and CDR2 SQIVND (reference sequence). V shed 4 bases and J 2 bases; nucleotides not matched to a gene: 4. The CDR3 is CASSRDRVNTEAFF. Written as DNA, the CDR3 is TGTGCCAGTAGTAGAGACAGGGTAAACACTGAAGCTTTCTTT.

This sequence joins TRBV11-2 and TRBJ2-3, with a possible D match to TRBD1 (6 bases). This CDR3 contains 16 residues. Germline loops: CDR1 SGHAT, CDR2 FQNNGV. V was cut by 1 base and J by 0 bases, with 11 bases left in between. For the CDR3, the DNA is TGTGCCAGCAGCTTAGCCCAGGGGAAGAGCACAGATACGCAGTATTTT. Protein product: CASSLAQGKSTDTQYF.

Remarks on this clone: The identical CDR3 is also encoded by other nucleotide sequences in the sample. The V call is TRBV9, the J call TRBJ2-3; 10 bases align to TRBD2. This CDR3 has 15 residues. Per the germline V gene, CDR1 is SGDLS and CDR2 is YYNGEE. Unmatched junction bases numbered 2, after V lost 0 bases and J lost 4 bases. The CDR3 bases are TGTGCCAGCAGCGTAGTGCTAGCGGGAGCAGATACGCAGTATTTT. Its protein is CASSVVLAGADTQYF.

V is TRBV30 and J is TRBJ1-5, with a weak D call TRBD1 (6 bases). In germline, CDR1 is GTSNPN, CDR2 SVGIG (reference sequence). Trimming took off 0 bases at V and 2 bases at J, with 17 bases between the two ends. This CDR3 comprises 17 residues. The DNA of the CDR3 is TGTGCCTGGAGTGTACCCGGGACACCGAGGGGCAATCAGCCCCAGCATTTT. Residues: CAWSVPGTPRGNQPQHF.